This entry is about one T cell receptor (beta chain). This record comes from a study of patients and donors after allogeneic stem cell transplantation. MiXCR, run by TCRdb on the RT-PCR reads, gives a single entry per CDR3 protein. The sample carries 400,000 to 450,000 distinct CDR3 sequences, 16% recorded once. The sample comprised blood, either unsorted or a sorted T cell fraction (not recorded which). The source of this sequence is a human donor who was either an allogeneic HSCT recipient or a stem cell or donor lymphocyte infusion donor (not recorded which). It is not recorded whose cells these are; they may come from a transplant donor.

The CDR3 reads CASRLAGAINEQFF. Here the CDR3 DNA reads TGTGCCAGCAGACTAGCGGGGGCCATAAATGAGCAGTTCTTC. J is TRBJ2-1 and V is TRBV18; TRBD2 matches 12 bases. Trimming at V came to 8 bases and at J to 7 bases, leaving 6 bases not matched to a gene. The germline V gene encodes CDR1 KGHSH and CDR2 LQKENI. The CDR3 is 14 amino acids.